This T cell receptor (beta chain) was recorded in a study of Ad26.COV2.S vaccination and SARS-CoV-2 variants. The data were produced by immunoSEQ multiplex PCR, yet TCRdb's version contains in-frame clones alone and is incomplete. The sample records around 380,000 clones, approximately 91% being singletons. This CDR3 comprises 13 residues. The germline CDR1 and CDR2 sequences are PRHDT and FYEKMQ (reference sequence). The V end lost 5 bases, the J end lost 4 bases, and 9 bases lay between the germline ends. As for treatment: over 15 received Ad26.COV2.S at low or high dose, single or two shots; about 5 received placebo; per-sample allocation not given. At day 63 after the first vaccine or placebo injection, samples were drawn.

J is TRBJ2-1 and V is TRBV13, with D hard to call. This sequence was found in a person between 18 and 65 years old who received the Ad26.COV2.S COVID-19 vaccine or a placebo. The sequences come from peripheral blood, collected in a trial of Ad26.COV2.S vaccine versus placebo. CDR3 amino acids: CASSPMGYNEQFF. The CDR3 nucleotides are TGTGCCAGCAGCCCCATGGGTTACAATGAGCAGTTCTTC.